Below, 12 T cell receptor beta chains from the same sample are listed, as sequenced in a study of radiotherapy plus CTLA-4 blockade in lung cancer. TCRdb's table, derived via immunoSEQ multiplex PCR, lists solely in-frame clones and lacks some. The data contain approximately 28,000 clones, 70% to 85% of them singletons. The sequencing used peripheral blood, collected from a patient treated with radiotherapy plus ipilimumab. Receptors were obtained from a human donor with non-small cell lung cancer who had stable disease on radiotherapy plus ipilimumab.

This clone rates as medium-sized. The gene calls are TRBV7-6 and TRBJ1-2; D gene uncertain. V lost 1 base to trimming and J lost 4 bases, with 7 bases between them. Per the germline V gene, CDR1 is SGHVS and CDR2 is FNYEAQ. This CDR3 has 13 amino acids. CDR3 sequence: CASSLGRSYGYTF. CDR3 DNA sequence: TGTGCCAGCAGCTTAGGACGGTCCTATGGCTACACCTTC.

V gene TRBV12-5 combines with J gene TRBJ1-1; 9 bases map to TRBD1. V trimming: 7 bases; J trimming: 1 base; junction bases outside the gene matches: 10. The CDR3 contains 16 residues. The germline CDR1 and CDR2 sequences are LGHNT and FRNRAP. The CDR3 bases are TGTGCTAGTGTGGCGGACCCGGGACAGGGGAACACTGAAGCTTTCTTT. Translated, it gives CASVADPGQGNTEAFF.

The rearrangement links TRBV9 to TRBJ1-1; D might be TRBD1 (6 bases). Trimming took off 1 base at V and 1 base at J, with 8 bases between the two ends. The CDR3 spans 14 residues. The germline V gene encodes CDR1 SGDLS and CDR2 YYNGEE. The CDR3 bases are TGTGCCAGCAGCGTATACAGGGAGAACACTGAAGCTTTCTTT. Translation: CASSVYRENTEAFF.

Worth noting for this clone: In the same sample, other DNA sequences code for this CDR3. The rearrangement joins TRBV18 to TRBJ1-2; 7 nucleotides align to TRBD1. V shed 0 bases and J 2 bases; nucleotides not matched to a gene: 3. The CDR3 runs 15 residues. Per germline, CDR1 KGHSH and CDR2 LQKENI. The CDR3 spells CASSPPTGANYGYTF. For the CDR3, the DNA is TGTGCCAGCTCACCACCAACAGGGGCCAACTATGGCTACACCTTC.

This chain joins TRBV11-3 and TRBJ2-3; a weak D match, TRBD1 (5 bases). The germline V gene encodes CDR1 SGHNT and CDR2 YENEEA. V lost 1 base and J 6 bases, leaving 8 bases between the germline ends. The CDR3 extends over 13 amino acids. DNA of the CDR3: TGTGCCAGCAGCTTAGGGGGCCAGGATACGCAGTATTTT. Its translation: CASSLGGQDTQYF.

The rearrangement links TRBV5-1 to TRBJ1-1; possible D gene TRBD1, 6 bases. Trimming shortened V by 5 bases and J by 12 bases, and 20 bases separated the two germline ends. The CDR3 has 13 residues. Germline CDR1 and CDR2: SGHRS and YFSETQ. This CDR3 is CASRFEVGAATFF. CDR3 coding DNA: TGCGCCAGCAGATTTGAAGTGGGGGCGGCGACTTTCTTT.

The chain combines TRBV6-5 with TRBJ1-5; D ambiguous. The CDR3 contains 13 residues. The germline V and J ends were trimmed by 5 bases and 3 bases, with 8 bases remaining between them. Germline V CDR1 and CDR2: MNHEY, SVGAGI. CDR3 nucleotides: TGTGCCAGCAGTGACTATCCCAATCAGCCCCAGCATTTT. Translating gives CASSDYPNQPQHF.

This chain connects TRBV11-2 to TRBJ2-1, with TRBD2 as a possible D gene (5 bases). Trimming pared 3 bases from V and 5 bases from J, leaving 8 bases between. The germline V gene encodes CDR1 SGHAT and CDR2 FQNNGV. The CDR3 is 13 residues long. CDR3 protein: CASSFGVNNEQFF. CDR3 DNA sequence: TGTGCCAGCAGCTTCGGGGTTAACAATGAGCAGTTCTTC.

This clone was counted a few times. The chain links TRBV10-3 to TRBJ2-2; D tentatively reads TRBD1 or TRBD2 (5 bases each). The CDR3 spans 14 residues. Germline CDR1 and CDR2: ENHRY and SYGVKD. Trimming removed 3 bases from V and 7 bases from J, with 12 bases in between. The CDR3 spells CAISERGEYGELFF. CDR3 bases: TGTGCCATCAGTGAAAGAGGGGAGTACGGGGAGCTGTTTTTT.

V is TRBV10-1 and J is TRBJ1-1; D gene unclear. This CDR3 spans 14 amino acids. The germline V gene encodes CDR1 WNHNN and CDR2 SYGVQD (reference sequence). V was pared by 2 bases and J by 1 base, with 8 bases between. In DNA, the CDR3 is TGCGCCAGCAGTGAGGGGAGGTGGAACACTGAAGCTTTCTTT. Residues: CASSEGRWNTEAFF.

This chain uses TRBV27 with TRBJ1-1; D unresolved. The CDR3 is 14 residues long. Germline V gene data show CDR1 as MNHEY and CDR2 as SMNVEV (reference sequence). The V end lost 0 bases, the J end lost 5 bases, and 10 bases lay between the germline ends. CDR3: CASSLSYPGTEAFF. For the CDR3, the DNA is TGTGCCAGCAGTTTATCGTACCCGGGGACTGAAGCTTTCTTT.

The rearrangement uses TRBV28 and TRBJ1-5; 8 bases line up with TRBD1. Germline V gives CDR1 MDHEN, CDR2 SYDVKM. V trimming: 10 bases; J trimming: 2 bases; junction bases outside the gene matches: 10. This CDR3 has 15 residues. The CDR3 bases are TGTGCCACCCGGCAGGGGGCTCGGGGCAATCAGCCCCAGCATTTT. It is translated as CATRQGARGNQPQHF.